This T cell receptor beta chain was recorded in a study of Tregs in tolerant kidney transplant recipients. Study-level findings and limits: Some patients' samples used different primers over time, so nucleotide sequences weren't comparable.

With regard to this clone: Its antigen is not known.

The table came from immunoSEQ multiplex PCR; TCRdb's copy has only in-frame clones and leaves some out. The sample includes about 110,000 clones, roughly 90% seen only once; the top ten take nearly 0.35%. V dropped 0 bases and J dropped 4; count of bases not matched to a gene: 9. CDR3 length equals 17 residues. From germline, CDR1 is SGHNT and CDR2 YYREEE (reference sequence). Sequencing used CD4+ T cells from blood, obtained before the transplant. V is TRBV5-4 and J is TRBJ1-4; 7 bases match TRBD1. The receptor comes from a human donor who received a combined kidney and bone marrow transplant. Written as DNA, the CDR3 is TGTGCCAGCAGCTTGGGACAGGGACTTCAGGTTAATGAAAAACTGTTTTTT. The encoded protein is CASSLGQGLQVNEKLFF.